Below are 7 T cell receptor beta chains sequenced from a single sample in a study of T cell changes during pregnancy in multiple sclerosis. The table came from immunoSEQ multiplex PCR; TCRdb's copy has only in-frame clones and leaves some out. The data show tens of thousands of clones, around nine tenths seen once. The sequences come from CD8+ T cells from peripheral blood mononuclear cells, collected in the second trimester of pregnancy. These TCRs come from a female donor in good health, enrolled as a control in a pregnancy study.

V and J are TRBV6-1 and TRBJ2-7; 7 nucleotides match TRBD1. Germline values: CDR1 MNHNS, CDR2 SASEGT. V lost 5 bases and J lost 1; bases outside the gene matches: 5. The CDR3 is 14 amino acids. For the CDR3, the DNA is TGTGCCAGCAGTACTCCGGGACAGTCCTACGAGCAGTACTTC. This gives the protein CASSTPGQSYEQYF.

V is TRBV4-1 and J is TRBJ2-5; 10 bases align to TRBD2. The germline CDR1 and CDR2 sequences are MGHRA and YSYEKL. This CDR3 has 17 amino acids. Trimming took 3 bases from V and 0 from J; bases not matched to a gene: 7. CDR3 sequence (DNA): TGCGCCAGCAGCCAGGGTAGCGGGGGGCCAAACCAAGAGACCCAGTACTTC. Amino acid sequence: CASSQGSGGPNQETQYF.

The chain combines TRBV13 with TRBJ1-4; D ambiguous. The germline V gene encodes CDR1 PRHDT and CDR2 FYEKMQ (reference sequence). The CDR3 length is 16 residues. V gave up 0 bases and J gave up 4 bases, with 12 bases separating them. In nucleotides, the CDR3 is TGTGCCAGCAGCTTAGGGAGGGTCCGCGGTAATGAAAAACTGTTTTTT. Translated, it gives CASSLGRVRGNEKLFF. Looking up the rest from reference TRBV13 and TRBJ1-4 gives the full variable domain: AAGVIQSPRHLIKEKRETATLKCYPIPRHDTVYWYQQGPGQDPQFLISFYEKMQSDKGSIPDRFSAQQFSDYHSELNMSSLELGDSALYFCASSLGRVRGNEKLFFGSGTQLSVL.

This clone was seen a handful of times. The V gene is TRBV9, the J gene TRBJ1-5, with 7 bases lining up with TRBD1. The CDR3 contains 14 residues. V lost 3 bases to trimming and J lost 2 bases; unmatched junction nucleotides: 2. Germline-derived CDR1 and CDR2 are SGDLS and YYNGEE. CDR3 residues: CASSADRGNQPQHF. The CDR3 DNA reads TGTGCCAGCAGCGCAGACAGGGGCAATCAGCCCCAGCATTTT.

The rearrangement joins TRBV19 to TRBJ2-1; 15 bases map to TRBD2. J gave up 8 bases and V 4 bases, and 9 bases lay outside the gene matches. The CDR3 extends over 17 amino acids. Germline CDR1 reads LNHDA; CDR2 reads SQIVND (reference sequence). Here the CDR3 reads CASSKTSGTSGRYEQFF. CDR3 sequence (DNA): TGTGCCAGTAGTAAGACCTCCGGGACTAGCGGGAGGTATGAGCAGTTCTTC. Full variable domain (remainder filled in from reference TRBV19 and TRBJ2-1): DGGITQSPKYLFRKEGQNVTLSCEQNLNHDAMYWYRQDPGQGLRLIYYSQIVNDFQKGDIAEGYSVSREKKESFPLTVTSAQKNPTAFYLCASSKTSGTSGRYEQFFGPGTRLTVL.

The chain combines TRBV29-1 with TRBJ2-3; 7 bases fit TRBD2. V was clipped by 3 bases and J by 6 bases; unmatched bases: 9. Germline CDR1 reads SQVTM; CDR2 reads ANQGSEA. This CDR3 comprises 14 residues. DNA of the CDR3: TGCAGCGTTGATCGAGGGAGGGCCCTGGATACGCAGTATTTT. Translation: CSVDRGRALDTQYF.

This clone was seen once. V and J are TRBV19 and TRBJ2-7; 12 bases line up with TRBD1. This CDR3 has 18 residues. Germline V gene data show CDR1 as LNHDA and CDR2 as SQIVND (reference sequence). With V trimmed by 9 bases and J by 1 base, 16 bases remained unmatched. CDR3 region: CARPARDRGHPTSYEQYF. The CDR3 nucleotides read TGTGCCAGACCCGCTCGGGACAGGGGGCATCCCACTTCCTACGAGCAGTACTTC. Full variable domain (remainder filled in from reference TRBV19 and TRBJ2-7): DGGITQSPKYLFRKEGQNVTLSCEQNLNHDAMYWYRQDPGQGLRLIYYSQIVNDFQKGDIAEGYSVSREKKESFPLTVTSAQKNPTAFYLCARPARDRGHPTSYEQYFGPGTRLTVT.